A selection of T cell receptor beta chains follows, all from one sample in a study of early stage breast cancer tumors. TCRdb's table, derived via immunoSEQ multiplex PCR, lists solely in-frame clones and lacks some. The sample includes approximately 17,000 clones, around 82% of them seen just once. Sequencing was done on a sample of blood. Receptor source: a person aged 65 to 85 with breast cancer. The CDR3 runs from the conserved cysteine through the conserved F or W. The D gene is left open where the match is weak. The size entry is marked missing in some rows and otherwise reads once, few, many or a size class.

CDR3: CASSLGAGGDHEQFF; DNA: TGCGCCAGCAGCTTGGGAGCGGGGGGGGATCATGAGCAGTTCTTC; J: TRBJ2-1; size: NA; V: TRBV5-1; D: TRBD2
CDR3: CASSASRVITDTQYF; DNA: TGCGCCAGCAGCGCCAGCAGGGTTATTACAGATACGCAGTATTTT; J: TRBJ2-3; size: NA; V: TRBV5-1; D: NA
CDR3: CASSDSAGEQYF; DNA: TGTGCCAGCTCTGACAGTGCTGGCGAGCAGTACTTC; J: TRBJ2-7; size: NA; V: TRBV18; D: NA
CDR3: CASSSQGGVNNEQFF; DNA: TGTGCCAGCAGCTCACAGGGGGGGGTGAACAATGAGCAGTTCTTC; J: TRBJ2-1; size: NA; V: TRBV7-6; D: NA
CDR3: CASSTGQGSIYGYTF; DNA: TGTGCCAGTAGTACGGGACAGGGAAGCATCTATGGCTACACCTTC; J: TRBJ1-2; size: NA; V: TRBV19; D: TRBD1
CDR3: CASSRGTSRFF; DNA: TGTGCCAGCAGCAGAGGGACTAGCAGGTTCTTC; J: TRBJ2-1; size: NA; V: TRBV11-2; D: TRBD2
CDR3: CASSNQAAISGNTIYF; DNA: TGTGCCAGCAGCAATCAAGCGGCAATCTCTGGAAACACCATATATTTT; J: TRBJ1-3; size: NA; V: TRBV7-9; D: NA
CDR3: CASSLGLAGGQETQYF; DNA: TGCGCCAGCAGCTTGGGACTAGCGGGGGGGCAAGAGACCCAGTACTTC; J: TRBJ2-5; size: NA; V: TRBV5-1; D: TRBD2
CDR3: CASLWGANTGELFF; DNA: TGTGCCAGTCTCTGGGGAGCGAACACCGGGGAGCTGTTTTTT; J: TRBJ2-2; size: NA; V: TRBV6-1; D: NA
CDR3: CASAIVGSVGKLFF; DNA: TGCGCCAGCGCTATTGTGGGGAGCGTCGGAAAACTGTTTTTT; J: TRBJ1-4; size: NA; V: TRBV5-1; D: NA
CDR3: CASSLVTGTGRTEAFF; DNA: TGTGCCAGCAGTTTAGTGACCGGGACAGGGAGGACTGAAGCTTTCTTT; J: TRBJ1-1; size: few; V: TRBV6-5; D: TRBD1
CDR3: CASSKLAGYSTDTQYF; DNA: TGTGCCAGCAGTAAACTAGCGGGGTATAGCACAGATACGCAGTATTTT; J: TRBJ2-3; size: NA; V: TRBV27; D: TRBD2
CDR3: CASGLQRYNEQFF; DNA: TGTGCTAGTGGTTTGCAGCGGTACAATGAGCAGTTCTTC; J: TRBJ2-1; size: few; V: TRBV12-5; D: NA
CDR3: CASSPQWPNTGELFF; DNA: TGCGCCAGCAGCCCCCAATGGCCGAACACCGGGGAGCTGTTTTTT; J: TRBJ2-2; size: NA; V: TRBV4-1; D: NA
CDR3: CASSRRDRGYEQYF; DNA: TGTGCCAGCAGCAGACGGGACAGGGGCTACGAGCAGTACTTC; J: TRBJ2-7; size: NA; V: TRBV7-8; D: TRBD1
CDR3: CASTRRSGAPGYTF; DNA: TGTGCCAGCACCCGAAGGTCAGGGGCGCCCGGCTACACCTTC; J: TRBJ1-2; size: NA; V: TRBV27; D: NA
CDR3: CASSPGTGANEKLFF; DNA: TGTGCCAGTAGTCCCGGGACAGGGGCTAATGAAAAACTGTTTTTT; J: TRBJ1-4; size: NA; V: TRBV19; D: TRBD1
CDR3: CASSPTSGGANEQFF; DNA: TGTGCCAGCAGCCCGACTAGCGGGGGAGCCAATGAGCAGTTCTTC; J: TRBJ2-1; size: NA; V: TRBV7-7; D: TRBD2
CDR3: CASNSMRGASNEQFF; DNA: TGTGCCAGCAACTCAATGCGGGGGGCTTCCAATGAGCAGTTCTTC; J: TRBJ2-1; size: NA; V: TRBV7-9; D: TRBD2
CDR3: CASSRWEATNEKLFF; DNA: TGTGCCAGCTCCCGGTGGGAGGCAACTAATGAAAAACTGTTTTTT; J: TRBJ1-4; size: NA; V: TRBV6-5; D: NA
CDR3: CASSSGTGWDEQFF; DNA: TGTGCCAGCAGCTCCGGGACAGGGTGGGATGAGCAGTTCTTC; J: TRBJ2-1; size: NA; V: TRBV5-8; D: TRBD1
CDR3: CASSLSRQGYNSPLHF; DNA: TGTGCCAGCAGCCTCTCTCGACAGGGCTATAATTCACCCCTCCACTTT; J: TRBJ1-6; size: NA; V: TRBV2; D: TRBD1
CDR3: CASNPGTGYGYTF; DNA: TGCGCCAGCAACCCCGGGACAGGGTATGGCTACACCTTC; J: TRBJ1-2; size: once; V: TRBV5-1; D: TRBD1
CDR3: CASSLVTGEQFF; DNA: TGTGCCAGCAGCTTGGTGACAGGCGAGCAGTTCTTC; J: TRBJ2-1; size: NA; V: TRBV5-6; D: NA
CDR3: CASSRDRGYEQYF; DNA: TGTGCCAGCAGCCGGGACAGGGGCTACGAGCAGTACTTC; J: TRBJ2-7; size: NA; V: TRBV5-5; D: TRBD1
CDR3: CASRALAGGDTGELFF; DNA: TGTGCCAGCAGGGCTCTAGCGGGGGGGGACACCGGGGAGCTGTTTTTT; J: TRBJ2-2; size: NA; V: TRBV2; D: TRBD2
CDR3: CSAGQGSGGELFF; DNA: TGCAGCGCTGGACAGGGGAGCGGCGGGGAGCTGTTTTTT; J: TRBJ2-2; size: NA; V: TRBV29-1; D: TRBD1
CDR3: CASSLGPGGANEQFF; DNA: TGTGCCAGCAGCTTAGGCCCCGGGGGGGCCAATGAGCAGTTCTTC; J: TRBJ2-1; size: NA; V: TRBV7-3; D: TRBD2
CDR3: CASSQIRDRGRELFF; DNA: TGCGCCAGCAGCCAAATCCGGGACAGGGGCAGGGAGCTGTTTTTT; J: TRBJ2-2; size: NA; V: TRBV4-1; D: TRBD1
CDR3: CASSSPRIHGYTF; DNA: TGTGCCAGCAGTTCCCCGCGCATACATGGCTACACCTTC; J: TRBJ1-2; size: NA; V: TRBV6-5; D: NA
CDR3: CASSESFGGGNQPQHF; DNA: TGCGCCAGCAGTGAGTCCTTTGGGGGGGGCAATCAGCCCCAGCATTTT; J: TRBJ1-5; size: NA; V: TRBV10-2; D: NA
CDR3: CASSLVREKHSPLHF; DNA: TGTGCCAGCAGCTTGGTTAGGGAGAAGCATTCACCCCTCCACTTT; J: TRBJ1-6; size: NA; V: TRBV5-6; D: NA
CDR3: CASSTLHNSPLHF; DNA: TGTGCCAGTAGTACCCTACATAATTCACCCCTCCACTTT; J: TRBJ1-6; size: NA; V: TRBV19; D: NA
CDR3: CASSLDTTRGNTIYF; DNA: TGTGCCAGCAGTTTGGACACGACCCGGGGAAACACCATATATTTT; J: TRBJ1-3; size: NA; V: TRBV2; D: NA
CDR3: CATSRDWESGEQYF; DNA: TGTGCCACCAGCAGAGATTGGGAAAGCGGAGAGCAGTACTTC; J: TRBJ2-7; size: NA; V: TRBV15; D: NA
CDR3: CASSLGQGYTDTQYF; DNA: TGTGCCAGCAGCTTAGGACAGGGGTACACAGATACGCAGTATTTT; J: TRBJ2-3; size: NA; V: TRBV7-9; D: TRBD1
CDR3: CASSLGGRGGSSYNEQFF; DNA: TGTGCCAGCAGCTTAGGTGGACGGGGGGGCTCCTCCTACAATGAGCAGTTCTTC; J: TRBJ2-1; size: NA; V: TRBV11-2; D: TRBD2
CDR3: CASSPGTSGGARETQYF; DNA: TGTGCCAGCAGCCCAGGGACTAGCGGGGGTGCCAGAGAGACCCAGTACTTC; J: TRBJ2-5; size: once; V: TRBV11-3; D: TRBD2
CDR3: CASSRDRGRTNEKLFF; DNA: TGTGCCAGCAGCCGTGACAGGGGGCGGACTAATGAAAAACTGTTTTTT; J: TRBJ1-4; size: NA; V: TRBV2; D: TRBD1
CDR3: CASSLVPGTGTGELFF; DNA: TGTGCCAGCAGCTTAGTCCCCGGGACAGGCACCGGGGAGCTGTTTTTT; J: TRBJ2-2; size: NA; V: TRBV7-9; D: TRBD1
CDR3: CATRESQGQGNTIYF; DNA: TGTGCCACCAGAGAGAGTCAGGGACAGGGAAACACCATATATTTT; J: TRBJ1-3; size: NA; V: TRBV15; D: TRBD1
CDR3: CASSATGVNTDTQYF; DNA: TGTGCCAGCAGCGCGACAGGGGTGAACACAGATACGCAGTATTTT; J: TRBJ2-3; size: NA; V: TRBV9; D: TRBD1
CDR3: CASRMDRGNQPQHF; DNA: TGTGCCAGCAGGATGGACAGGGGCAATCAGCCCCAGCATTTT; J: TRBJ1-5; size: NA; V: TRBV6-5; D: TRBD1
CDR3: CASSSSGGPGETQYF; DNA: TGCGCCAGCAGCTCTAGCGGGGGTCCGGGAGAGACCCAGTACTTC; J: TRBJ2-5; size: once; V: TRBV5-1; D: TRBD2
CDR3: CASTSRGVEAFF; DNA: TGTGCCAGCACCTCCCGGGGGGTTGAAGCTTTCTTT; J: TRBJ1-1; size: NA; V: TRBV2; D: NA
CDR3: CASSVGIQGTDTQYF; DNA: TGTGCCAGCAGCGTAGGCATACAGGGAACAGATACGCAGTATTTT; J: TRBJ2-3; size: NA; V: TRBV6-1; D: NA
CDR3: CASSLIGWGLAKNIQYF; DNA: TGTGCCAGCAGCTTAATCGGTTGGGGGCTAGCCAAAAACATTCAGTACTTC; J: TRBJ2-4; size: NA; V: TRBV7-9; D: NA
CDR3: CASSDSLAGNDEQFF; DNA: TGTGCCAGCAGTGACTCACTAGCGGGGAATGATGAGCAGTTCTTC; J: TRBJ2-1; size: NA; V: TRBV6-4; D: TRBD2